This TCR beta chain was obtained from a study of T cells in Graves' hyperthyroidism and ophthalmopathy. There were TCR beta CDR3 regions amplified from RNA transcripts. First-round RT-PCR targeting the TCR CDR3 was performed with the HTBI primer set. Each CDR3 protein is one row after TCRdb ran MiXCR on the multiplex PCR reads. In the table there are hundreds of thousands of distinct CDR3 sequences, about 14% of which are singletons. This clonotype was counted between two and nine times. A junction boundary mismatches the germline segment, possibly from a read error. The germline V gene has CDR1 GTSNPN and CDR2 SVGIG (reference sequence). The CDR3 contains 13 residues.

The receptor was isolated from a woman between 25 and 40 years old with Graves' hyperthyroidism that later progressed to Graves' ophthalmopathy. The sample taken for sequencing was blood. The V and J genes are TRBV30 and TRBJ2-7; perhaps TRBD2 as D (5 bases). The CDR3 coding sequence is TGTGCCCGGAGTTTGGACGGGAACTACGAGCAGTACTTC. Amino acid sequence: CARSLDGNYEQYF.